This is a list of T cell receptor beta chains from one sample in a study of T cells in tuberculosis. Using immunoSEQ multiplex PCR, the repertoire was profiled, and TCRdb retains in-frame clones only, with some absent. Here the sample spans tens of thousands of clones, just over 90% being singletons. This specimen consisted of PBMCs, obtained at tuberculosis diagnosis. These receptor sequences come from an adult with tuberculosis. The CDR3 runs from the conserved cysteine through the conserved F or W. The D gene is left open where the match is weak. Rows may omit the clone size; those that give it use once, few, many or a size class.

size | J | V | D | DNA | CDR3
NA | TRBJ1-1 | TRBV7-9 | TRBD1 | TGTGCCAGCAGCTTAGAGGACAGGGAGAACACTGAAGCTTTCTTT | CASSLEDRENTEAFF
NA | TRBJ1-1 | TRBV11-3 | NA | TGTGCCAGCAGCCCCGGGACTCCAATGGGAACTGAAGCTTTCTTT | CASSPGTPMGTEAFF
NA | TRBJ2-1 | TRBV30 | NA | TGTGCCTGGAGTTGGGCCCCAAATGAGCAGTTCTTC | CAWSWAPNEQFF
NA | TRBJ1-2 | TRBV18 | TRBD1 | TGTGCCAGCTCACCTATCGGGACAGGGGGATCCTGGGATGGCTACACCTTC | CASSPIGTGGSWDGYTF
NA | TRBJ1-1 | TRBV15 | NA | TGTGCCACCAGCGGGGAGGAGGACACTGAAGCTTTCTTT | CATSGEEDTEAFF
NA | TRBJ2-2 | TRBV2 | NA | TGTGCCAGCAATGACCCGGGTCATACCGGGGAGCTGTTTTTT | CASNDPGHTGELFF
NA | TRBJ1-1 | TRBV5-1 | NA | TGCGCCAGCAGCTTGGGGGACCACAATAGGGAGGCTGAAGCTTTCTTT | CASSLGDHNREAEAFF
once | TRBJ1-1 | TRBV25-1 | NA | TGTGCCAGCAGAAGGGGAACTGAAGCTTTCTTT | CASRRGTEAFF
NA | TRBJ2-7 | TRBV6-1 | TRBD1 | TGTGCCAGCAGCCGCCCGGGACAGGGGGTGTACGAGCAGTACTTC | CASSRPGQGVYEQYF
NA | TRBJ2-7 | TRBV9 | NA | TGTGCCAGCAGCGTAGCTCTCGGGACCTACGAGCAGTACTTC | CASSVALGTYEQYF
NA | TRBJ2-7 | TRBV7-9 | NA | TGTGCCAGCAGCGACTACGTCTCCTACGAGCAGTACTTC | CASSDYVSYEQYF
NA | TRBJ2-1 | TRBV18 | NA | TGTGCCAGCTCACCACAGCTAGCCTCCCGGTTGGATGAGCAGTTCTTC | CASSPQLASRLDEQFF
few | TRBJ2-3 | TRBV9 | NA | TGTGCCAGCAGCGTAGGGAACGGGGGGCTTAAGGATACGCAGTATTTT | CASSVGNGGLKDTQYF
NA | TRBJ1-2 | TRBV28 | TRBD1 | TGTGCCAGCAGTTCCGCTTGGACAGGCTTCAACTATGGCTACACCTTC | CASSSAWTGFNYGYTF
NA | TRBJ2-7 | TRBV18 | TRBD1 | TGTGCCAGCTCACCGGGACAGGGCCAGCAGTACTTC | CASSPGQGQQYF
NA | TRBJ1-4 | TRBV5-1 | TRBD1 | TGCGCCAGCAGCTTGGGGGGGACAGGGACCAATGAAAAACTGTTTTTT | CASSLGGTGTNEKLFF
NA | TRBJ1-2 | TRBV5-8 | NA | TGTGCCAGCAGCCTCTATGGCTACACCTTC | CASSLYGYTF
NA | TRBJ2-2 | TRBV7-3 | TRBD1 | TGTGCCAGCAGCTTTACAGGGGCCCATTACACCGGGGAGCTGTTTTTT | CASSFTGAHYTGELFF
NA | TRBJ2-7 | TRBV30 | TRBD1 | TGTGCCTGGATCGGGACAGGGACCTACGAGCAGTACTTC | CAWIGTGTYEQYF
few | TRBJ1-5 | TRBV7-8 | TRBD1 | TGTGCCAGCAGCGCTATCCGACAGGGCGGTCAGCCCCAGCATTTT | CASSAIRQGGQPQHF
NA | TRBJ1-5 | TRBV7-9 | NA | TGTGCCAGCAGCTTAGTTTCGGGAGGACCCCAGCATTTT | CASSLVSGGPQHF
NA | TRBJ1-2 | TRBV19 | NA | TGTGCCAGTAGTATCGCGGGCAGTACTAACTATGGCTACACCTTC | CASSIAGSTNYGYTF
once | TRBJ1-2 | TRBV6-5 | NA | TGTGCCAGCAGTTACTCAAGGACCAGGGGATCGGGAGGCTACACCTTC | CASSYSRTRGSGGYTF
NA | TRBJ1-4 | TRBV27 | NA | TGTGCCAGCAGTTCGCCCGGGAACGTCGAAAAACTGTTTTTT | CASSSPGNVEKLFF
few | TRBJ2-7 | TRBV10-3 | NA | TGTGCCATCAGTGAATCGTCCCAGGGATACGAGCAGTACTTC | CAISESSQGYEQYF
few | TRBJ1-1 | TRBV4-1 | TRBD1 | TGCGCCAGCAGCCCCGATACAGGGGTCGTGAACACTGAAGCTTTCTTT | CASSPDTGVVNTEAFF
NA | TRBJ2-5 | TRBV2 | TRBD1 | TGTGCCAGCGGCTTCCGGGGACAGGGGGGAGGGGCCCAGTACTTC | CASGFRGQGGGAQYF
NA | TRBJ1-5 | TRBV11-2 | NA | TGTGCCAGCAGCTTTAGTGATAGCAATCAGCCCCAGCATTTT | CASSFSDSNQPQHF
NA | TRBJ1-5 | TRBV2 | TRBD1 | TGTGCCAGCAGCCCCACAGGGGTCCTCAATCAGCCCCAGCATTTT | CASSPTGVLNQPQHF
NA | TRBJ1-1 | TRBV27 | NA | TGTGCCAGCAGTTCGGGACATTGGCAGACGGAAGCTTTCTTT | CASSSGHWQTEAFF
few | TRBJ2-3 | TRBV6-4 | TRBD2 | TGTGCCAGCAGTGGGACTAGCGGGCCAGATACGCAGTATTTT | CASSGTSGPDTQYF
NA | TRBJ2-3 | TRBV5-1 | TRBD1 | TGCGCCAGCAGCTTGCCCCGGACAGGGGGCGTCACAGATACGCAGTATTTT | CASSLPRTGGVTDTQYF
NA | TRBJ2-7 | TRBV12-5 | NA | TGTGCTAGTGGTTCCTCGCTAGGGGCTCAGCAGTACTTC | CASGSSLGAQQYF